This TCR beta chain comes out of a study of blood T cell repertoires in COVID-19. The CDR3 has 15 residues. Trimming removed 0 bases from V and 2 bases from J, with 8 bases in between. CDR1 is WNHNN, CDR2 SYGVQD, per germline (reference sequence). Some clones are missing from TCRdb's copy, which holds only in-frame ones; the method was immunoSEQ multiplex PCR. The sample lists about 230,000 clones, 86% occurring once. The chain carries TRBV10-1 and TRBJ2-4; D is unresolved. The sequencing sample was made of peripheral blood. This TCR derives from a man aged 45-65 years with COVID-19, enrolled during active disease. CDR3 loop: CASSESRVTKNIQYF. CDR3 DNA sequence: TGCGCCAGCAGTGAGTCCCGGGTTACCAAAAACATTCAGTACTTC.